This T cell receptor (beta chain) stems from a study of cytomegalovirus exposure and HLA in healthy donors. V dropped 2 bases and J dropped 2; count of bases not matched to a gene: 14. The CDR3 is 18 residues long. Germline V gives CDR1 SGHKS, CDR2 YYEKEE (reference sequence). Everyone who donated was a healthy bone marrow donor. 60 Vbeta and 13 Jbeta primers were used in PCR. Measured with immunoSEQ multiplex PCR; TCRdb has only the in-frame clones, and not every one. The sample gives 150,000 to 200,000 clones, roughly four fifths of which show up once; approximately 2.2% is in the top ten. The TCR comes from a woman in her twenties or thirties in good health and CMV-seropositive. The sample comprised PBMCs. This chain joins TRBV5-5 and TRBJ2-3; 7 positions agree with TRBD1. CDR3 in DNA: TGTGCCAGCAGCTTAGGCCGGGACAGCAAAACTGTCACAGATACGCAGTATTTT. Encoded protein: CASSLGRDSKTVTDTQYF.